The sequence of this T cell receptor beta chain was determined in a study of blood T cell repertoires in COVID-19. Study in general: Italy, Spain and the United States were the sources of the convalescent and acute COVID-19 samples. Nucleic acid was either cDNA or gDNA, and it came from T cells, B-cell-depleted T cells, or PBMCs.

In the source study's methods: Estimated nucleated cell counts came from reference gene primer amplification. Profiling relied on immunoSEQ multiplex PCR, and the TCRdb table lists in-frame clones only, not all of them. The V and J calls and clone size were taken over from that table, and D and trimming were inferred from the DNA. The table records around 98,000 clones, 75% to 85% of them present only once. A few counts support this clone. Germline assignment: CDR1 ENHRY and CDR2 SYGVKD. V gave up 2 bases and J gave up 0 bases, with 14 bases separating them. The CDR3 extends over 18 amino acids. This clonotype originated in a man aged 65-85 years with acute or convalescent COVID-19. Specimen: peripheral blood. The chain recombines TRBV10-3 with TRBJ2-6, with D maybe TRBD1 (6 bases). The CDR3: CAISERPGESSGANVLTF. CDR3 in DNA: TGTGCCATCAGTGAGAGGCCAGGGGAAAGCTCTGGGGCCAACGTCCTGACTTTC.